Listed below are T cell receptor beta chains from one sample, sequenced in a study of neurological immune-mediated disorders. TCRdb analysed the 5' RACE reads with MiXCR anew, one entry per CDR3 protein. The sample consists of about 70,000 distinct CDR3 sequences, around 5% of them appearing once. Sequencing was carried out using PBMCs. These receptors were collected from a woman in her 70s with multiple sclerosis. Both conserved end residues are part of each CDR3. Fields, in order: CDR3 DNA, CDR3 protein, V gene, clone size, J gene, D gene. D genes are given only for firm matches. Clone size is shown for a subset of rows, as once, few, many or a class of expanded clone.

CDR3nt: TGCAGTGCTAGGACAGGGTCTATTAAGAATGAGCAGTTCTTC; CDR3aa: CSARTGSIKNEQFF; v_gene: TRBV20-1; abundance: many; j_gene: TRBJ2-1; d_gene: TRBD1
CDR3nt: TGTGCCAGCAGCCGGAACCCCAGGGAGACCCAGTACTTC; CDR3aa: CASSRNPRETQYF; v_gene: TRBV7-3; abundance: many; j_gene: TRBJ2-5; d_gene: .
CDR3nt: TGCAGCGTGGTGAAGACTGGGGCCAACGTCCTGACTTTC; CDR3aa: CSVVKTGANVLTF; v_gene: TRBV29-1; abundance: many; j_gene: TRBJ2-6; d_gene: .
CDR3nt: TGTGCCAGCAGTTTACTAGCGGCGTGGAATGAGCAGTTCTTC; CDR3aa: CASSLLAAWNEQFF; v_gene: TRBV12-3/TRBV12-4; abundance: many; j_gene: TRBJ2-1; d_gene: TRBD2
CDR3nt: TGCAGTGCTAACCTTATTGGACTAGCGGAAACAGATACGCAGTATTTT; CDR3aa: CSANLIGLAETDTQYF; v_gene: TRBV20-1; abundance: many; j_gene: TRBJ2-3; d_gene: TRBD2
CDR3nt: TGTGCCAGCAGCTTACGAGCGGAGATGTTCTACGAGCAGTACTTC; CDR3aa: CASSLRAEMFYEQYF; v_gene: TRBV7-2; abundance: many; j_gene: TRBJ2-7; d_gene: .
CDR3nt: TGTGCCAGCAGCTTAGTTCGAGGGACAGGGAGATACAATGAGCAGTTCTTC; CDR3aa: CASSLVRGTGRYNEQFF; v_gene: TRBV7-9; abundance: many; j_gene: TRBJ2-1; d_gene: TRBD1
CDR3nt: TGCGCCAGCAGCTTGTTCCAGGGATCTTACAATGAGCAGTTCTTC; CDR3aa: CASSLFQGSYNEQFF; v_gene: TRBV5-1; abundance: many; j_gene: TRBJ2-1; d_gene: .
CDR3nt: TGCAGTGCCCCCGGACGGAACTCTTGGGAGACCCAGTACTTC; CDR3aa: CSAPGRNSWETQYF; v_gene: TRBV20-1; abundance: many; j_gene: TRBJ2-5; d_gene: .
CDR3nt: TGTGCCAGCTCACCTATAGTTAGGGATACTGAAGCTTTCTTT; CDR3aa: CASSPIVRDTEAFF; v_gene: TRBV18; abundance: many; j_gene: TRBJ1-1; d_gene: .
CDR3nt: TGCGCCAGCAGCTTGGAGGTCGGCGAGCAGTACTTC; CDR3aa: CASSLEVGEQYF; v_gene: TRBV5-1; abundance: many; j_gene: TRBJ2-7; d_gene: .
CDR3nt: TGTGCCAGCAGCTCCCCCGGGGGGCGGTCCTACGAGCAGTACTTC; CDR3aa: CASSSPGGRSYEQYF; v_gene: TRBV6-5; abundance: many; j_gene: TRBJ2-7; d_gene: .
CDR3nt: TGCAGTGCTAGAGATCCGAGCGGTTGGTCCTACGAGCAGTACTTC; CDR3aa: CSARDPSGWSYEQYF; v_gene: TRBV20-1; abundance: many; j_gene: TRBJ2-7; d_gene: .
CDR3nt: TGCGCCAGCAGCCAAGATAGCTGGGGCACAGATACGCAGTATTTT; CDR3aa: CASSQDSWGTDTQYF; v_gene: TRBV4-3; abundance: few; j_gene: TRBJ2-3; d_gene: .
CDR3nt: TGTGCCAGCAGTCCGAGCGGGTGGAATGAGCAGTTCTTC; CDR3aa: CASSPSGWNEQFF; v_gene: TRBV6-5; abundance: many; j_gene: TRBJ2-1; d_gene: .
CDR3nt: TGTGCCAGCAGTTACTCGGGGGGACTAGCGGGAGGGCCTGTCAACGAGCAGTACTTC; CDR3aa: CASSYSGGLAGGPVNEQYF; v_gene: TRBV6-5; abundance: many; j_gene: TRBJ2-7; d_gene: TRBD2
CDR3nt: TGCAGTGCTAGAGATCCCCGGACTAGCGGATTCTACAATGAGCAGTTCTTC; CDR3aa: CSARDPRTSGFYNEQFF; v_gene: TRBV20-1; abundance: many; j_gene: TRBJ2-1; d_gene: TRBD2
CDR3nt: TGCGCCAGCAGCTATCCAGACAGGAACTACGAGCAGTACTTC; CDR3aa: CASSYPDRNYEQYF; v_gene: TRBV5-1; abundance: few; j_gene: TRBJ2-7; d_gene: .
CDR3nt: TGTGCCAGCAGCTTAAGGTGGACTAGCGGGATCGGGGGGTCCTACGAGCAGTACTTC; CDR3aa: CASSLRWTSGIGGSYEQYF; v_gene: TRBV5-6; abundance: many; j_gene: TRBJ2-7; d_gene: TRBD2
CDR3nt: TGCGCCAGCAGCCCAAGGGTCTCTGGCACAGATACGCAGTATTTT; CDR3aa: CASSPRVSGTDTQYF; v_gene: TRBV4-1; abundance: .; j_gene: TRBJ2-3; d_gene: .
CDR3nt: TGTGCCAGCAGCCAATATAGCAATCAGCCCCAGCATTTT; CDR3aa: CASSQYSNQPQHF; v_gene: TRBV7-2; abundance: many; j_gene: TRBJ1-5; d_gene: .
CDR3nt: TGCAGTGCTAGAGATCCGAACTACCCCACAGATACGCAGTATTTT; CDR3aa: CSARDPNYPTDTQYF; v_gene: TRBV20-1; abundance: many; j_gene: TRBJ2-3; d_gene: .
CDR3nt: TGTGCCATCAAGCCCTGGACTAGCGGGGCCAATGAGCAGTTCTTC; CDR3aa: CAIKPWTSGANEQFF; v_gene: TRBV10-3; abundance: few; j_gene: TRBJ2-1; d_gene: TRBD2
CDR3nt: TGCGCCAGCAGTGAACGACAGCCATACGAGCAGTACTTC; CDR3aa: CASSERQPYEQYF; v_gene: TRBV10-2; abundance: many; j_gene: TRBJ2-7; d_gene: .
CDR3nt: TGTGCCAGCAGTATGGGCCCCGCTAATGGCTACACCTTC; CDR3aa: CASSMGPANGYTF; v_gene: TRBV9; abundance: many; j_gene: TRBJ1-2; d_gene: .
CDR3nt: TGCGCCAGCGGGCAAGTGAACACTGAAGCTTTCTTT; CDR3aa: CASGQVNTEAFF; v_gene: TRBV5-1; abundance: .; j_gene: TRBJ1-1; d_gene: .
CDR3nt: TGTGCCAGCAGCTTGCAGCGTTTGAACACTGAAGCTTTCTTT; CDR3aa: CASSLQRLNTEAFF; v_gene: TRBV5-5; abundance: many; j_gene: TRBJ1-1; d_gene: .
CDR3nt: TGTGCCAGCAGCTTAGCGACGAATCAGCCCCAGAATTTT; CDR3aa: CASSLATNQPQNF; v_gene: TRBV7-8; abundance: .; j_gene: TRBJ1-5; d_gene: .